These 16 T cell receptor beta chains came from one sample sequenced in a study of read filtering for tumor transcriptome and immune sequencing. The library was built from 400 ng RNA with molecular barcoded adaptors for alpha/delta and beta/gamma chains. TCRdb ran MiXCR on the reads and lists one entry per CDR3 protein. The data show more than 35,000 distinct CDR3 sequences, approximately 12% seen once. Sequenced sample: a population of CD138-negative cells sorted from bone marrow. The receptors were sampled from a donor at least 40 years old with multiple myeloma.

As regards this clonotype: At one end the junction does not follow the germline gene, possibly because of a read error. The V call is TRBV2, the J call TRBJ2-1, with D perhaps TRBD2 (7 bases). Germline lookup yields CDR1 SNHLY and CDR2 FYNNEI. The CDR3 sequence is 16 residues long. The chain's CDR3 is CACSETGGGRFNEQFF. The CDR3 nucleotides are TGTGCCTGCAGTGAAACTGGGGGGGGCAGGTTTAATGAGCAGTTCTTC.

This clonotype occurred many times. V and J are TRBV6-6 and TRBJ2-5, with 7 bases lining up with TRBD2. Germline CDR1 reads MNHNY; CDR2 reads SVGAGI (reference sequence). Trimming removed 2 bases from V and 3 bases from J; junction bases left unmatched: 3. The CDR3 runs 14 residues. CDR3 DNA: TGTGCCAGCAGTTACCTCGGACTAGAAGAGACCCAGTACTTC. It codes for CASSYLGLEETQYF.

This clonotype was counted ten times or more. The rearrangement joins TRBV27 to TRBJ1-5; maybe TRBD1 (5 bases). Germline V gene sequence: CDR1 MNHEY, CDR2 SMNVEV (reference sequence). The CDR3 consists of 14 residues. Trimming removed 9 bases from V and 4 bases from J, with 16 bases in between. The CDR3 is CASSSGTVNQPQHF. CDR3 bases: TGTGCCAGTTCCTCAGGGACCGTTAATCAGCCCCAGCATTTT.

This clonotype was seen at least ten times. The rearrangement uses TRBV5-1 and TRBJ2-6, with D perhaps TRBD1 or TRBD2 (5 bases each). Trimming took 4 bases from V and 0 from J, leaving 20 bases between them. The CDR3 contains 19 residues. Germline V gives CDR1 SGHRS, CDR2 YFSETQ. The CDR3 here is CASSKGTLRFPSGANVLTF. CDR3 nucleotides: TGCGCCAGCAGCAAAGGGACCTTAAGGTTTCCCTCTGGGGCCAACGTCCTGACTTTC.

In its sample, this clonotype was seen a few times. The chain carries TRBV6-2 or TRBV6-3 and TRBJ1-1; D is perhaps TRBD1 (6 bases). Germline V CDR1 and CDR2: MNHEY, SVGEGT. The CDR3 has 15 residues. The V end was cut by 2 bases, the J end by 6 bases, with 16 bases between. Here the CDR3 reads CASSYGGGGNAEAFF. The CDR3 bases are TGTGCCAGCAGTTACGGGGGCGGGGGCAACGCTGAAGCTTTCTTT.

This clonotype has at least ten counts. The chain combines TRBV20-1 with TRBJ2-1, with TRBD2 matching 11 bases. The CDR3 covers 14 residues. The V and J ends lost 4 bases and 2 bases, in that order; junction bases with no gene match: 1. The germline V gene encodes CDR1 DFQATT and CDR2 SNEGSKA (reference sequence). For the CDR3, the DNA is TGCAGTGCTACGGGACTAGCGGCCTACAATGAGCAGTTCTTC. This encodes CSATGLAAYNEQFF.

The table lists this clonotype with a few counts. The junction departs from the called germline gene at one end, perhaps through a read error. V gene TRBV30 combines with J gene TRBJ1-1; D is uncertain. The germline gives CDR1 GTSNPN, CDR2 SVGIG (reference sequence). CDR3 length: 11 residues. This CDR3 reads CAWRQNTVAFF. The CDR3 bases are TGTGCCTGGAGACAGAACACTGTAGCTTTCTTT.

As for this clonotype: A far larger clone is just one base off, so this is likely a read error. The CDR3 DNA sequence: TGTGCCAGCAGACACGGGACAGGGGCCTCAGATACGCGGTATTTT. Protein product: CASRHGTGASDTRYF. The V gene is TRBV6-1, the J gene TRBJ2-3, with TRBD1 matching 10 bases. Germline V gene data show CDR1 as MNHNS and CDR2 as SASEGT. The CDR3 is 15 amino acids.

This clonotype has at least ten counts. The chain is built from TRBV7-6 and TRBJ2-1; no reliable D call. The CDR3 sequence is 15 residues long. Trimming cost V 3 bases and J 0 bases, with 9 bases left between them. CDR1 and CDR2 (germline): SGHVS, FNYEAQ. CDR3 sequence reads: CASSFRASSYNEQFF. CDR3 coding DNA: TGTGCCAGCAGCTTTAGGGCCAGCTCCTACAATGAGCAGTTCTTC.

This clonotype showed up many times. The chain joins TRBV27 to TRBJ1-5; TRBD1 matches at 10 bases. CDR3 length: 17 residues. V shed 5 bases and J 3 bases; nucleotides not matched to a gene: 10. Looked up from germline, CDR1 is MNHEY and CDR2 is SMNVEV (reference sequence). CDR3 protein: CASSPGTGEVDNQPQHF. The CDR3 DNA sequence: TGTGCCAGCAGTCCGGGGACAGGGGAGGTCGACAATCAGCCCCAGCATTTT.

This clonotype was counted ten times or more. The J gene is TRBJ2-3, the V gene TRBV7-2, with 7 bases identical to TRBD1. This CDR3 has 14 amino acids. Germline trimming cut 5 bases from V and 8 bases from J; bases unmatched to any gene: 10. The germline gives CDR1 SGHTA, CDR2 FQGNSA. CDR3 bases: TGTGCCAGCAGCACCCGAGGGGGCACCTTTACGCAGTATTTT. Translated: CASSTRGGTFTQYF.

The sample holds a few counts of this clonotype. A far larger clone lies a single base away; this is likely a read error. The rearrangement uses TRBV6-5 and TRBJ2-1; D uncertain. The CDR3 is 11 amino acids. Germline-derived CDR1 and CDR2 are MNHEY and SVGAGI. The CDR3 loop is CASSLNNGQFF. The CDR3 nucleotides are TGTGCCAGCAGTCTAAACAATGGGCAGTTCTTC.

This chain connects TRBV23-1 to TRBJ1-5; no clear D gene. TRBV23-1 is marked as an open reading frame, function uncertain. The ends were cut back, 1 base at V and 2 bases at J, with 12 bases in the middle. This CDR3 has 16 amino acids. In DNA, the CDR3 is TGCGCCAGCAGTCAATTGGAGGGAAGGGGCAATCAGCCCCAGCATTTT. Translating gives CASSQLEGRGNQPQHF.

A word on this clonotype: This may be a read error: a much more frequent sequence differs by one nucleotide. The chain links TRBV28 to TRBJ1-1; the D is unclear. Germline lookup yields CDR1 MDHEN and CDR2 SYDVKM. This CDR3 contains 12 residues. V was pared by 10 bases and J by 0 bases, with 9 bases between. DNA for the CDR3: TGTGCCAACACGTTCATGAACACTGAAGCTTTCTTT. The encoded protein is CANTFMNTEAFF.

The sample holds many counts of this clonotype. The CDR3 loop is CASSSYRGQFF. The DNA for the CDR3 is TGTGCCAGCAGTTCTTACAGGGGGCAGTTCTTC. The chain employs TRBV12-3 or TRBV12-4 and TRBJ2-1; 7 nucleotides agree with TRBD1. V was pared by 4 bases and J by 12 bases, with 3 bases of the junction left unmatched. CDR3 size: 11 residues.

This clonotype has a count of ten or more. The rearrangement uses TRBV28 and TRBJ2-1; D remains unclear. CDR1 is MDHEN and CDR2 is SYDVKM in the germline V gene. The V end lost 7 bases, the J end lost 8 bases, and 12 bases lay between the germline ends. This CDR3 spans 12 amino acids. In DNA, the CDR3 is TGTGCCAGCACTCCATACCGCGATGAGCAGTTCTTC. It codes for CASTPYRDEQFF.